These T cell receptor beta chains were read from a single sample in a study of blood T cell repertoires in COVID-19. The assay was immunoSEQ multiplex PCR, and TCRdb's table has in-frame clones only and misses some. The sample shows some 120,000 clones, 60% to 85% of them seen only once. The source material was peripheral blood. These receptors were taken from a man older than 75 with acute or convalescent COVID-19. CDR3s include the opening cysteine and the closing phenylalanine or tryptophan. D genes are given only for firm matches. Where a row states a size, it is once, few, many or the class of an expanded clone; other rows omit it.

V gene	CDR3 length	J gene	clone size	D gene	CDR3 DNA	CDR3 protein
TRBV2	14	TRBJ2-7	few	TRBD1	TGTGCCAGCAGTGTCAGACAGGGCACCTACGAGCAGTACTTC	CASSVRQGTYEQYF
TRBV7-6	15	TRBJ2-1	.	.	TGTGCCAGCAGCTTGCGACAGGCGTACTACAATGAGCAGTTCTTC	CASSLRQAYYNEQFF
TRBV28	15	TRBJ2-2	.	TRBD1	TGTGCCAGCAGAACCGGGACAGCGAACACCGGGGAGCTGTTTTTT	CASRTGTANTGELFF
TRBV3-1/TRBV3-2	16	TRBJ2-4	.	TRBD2	TGTGCCAGCAGCCCCACGTGGCGGGGGGGCGAAAACATTCAGTACTTC	CASSPTWRGGENIQYF
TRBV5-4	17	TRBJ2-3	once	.	TGTGCCAGCAGCTCTACCACAAGGTTGACTAGCACAGATACGCAGTATTTT	CASSSTTRLTSTDTQYF
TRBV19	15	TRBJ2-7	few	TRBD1	TGTGCCAGTAGTATTGCCGGGACAGGGGCCCACGAGCAGTACTTC	CASSIAGTGAHEQYF
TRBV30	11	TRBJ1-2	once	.	TGTGCCTGGAGTCGACAGTATGGCTACACCTTC	CAWSRQYGYTF
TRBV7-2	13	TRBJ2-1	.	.	TGTGCCAGCAGCTTAGACGCCCGAGTAAGGCAGTTCTTC	CASSLDARVRQFF
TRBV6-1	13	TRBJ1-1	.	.	TGTGCCAGCAGTGAACATAGAGACACTGAAGCTTTCTTT	CASSEHRDTEAFF
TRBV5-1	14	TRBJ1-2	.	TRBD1	TGCGCCAGCAGCCGAAGGACAGGGCTCTATGGCTACACCTTC	CASSRRTGLYGYTF
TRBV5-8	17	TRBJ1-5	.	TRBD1	TGTGCCAGCAGCTTTAATCGATCCCCAGGGGGATATCAGCCCCAGCATTTT	CASSFNRSPGGYQPQHF
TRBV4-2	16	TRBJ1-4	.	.	TGTGCCAGCAGCCCCGGTGGGGTAGGGGCTAATGAAAAACTGTTTTTT	CASSPGGVGANEKLFF
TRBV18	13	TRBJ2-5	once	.	TGTGCCAGCTCACCTGTAGAGCGGGAGACCCAGTACTTC	CASSPVERETQYF
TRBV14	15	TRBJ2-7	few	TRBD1	TGTGCCAGCAGCCCCTGGGACAGGGGGCCTGGCGAGCAGTACTTC	CASSPWDRGPGEQYF
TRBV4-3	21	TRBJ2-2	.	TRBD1	TGCGCCAGCAGCCAAGATAGATTCGGACAGGACGCACTCCTTCCCCACCGGGGAGCTGTTTTT	CASSQDRFGQDALLPHRGAVF
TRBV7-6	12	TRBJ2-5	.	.	TGTGCCAGCAGCCCACGCAGGGAGACCCAGTACTTC	CASSPRRETQYF
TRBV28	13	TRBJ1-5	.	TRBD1	TGTGCCAGCAGCTCCGGACAGGGGCAGCCCCAGCATTTT	CASSSGQGQPQHF
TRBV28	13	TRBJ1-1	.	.	TGTGCCAGCACCCAACAGGGTTGGACTGAAGCTTTCTTT	CASTQQGWTEAFF
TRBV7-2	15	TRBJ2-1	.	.	TGTGCCAGCAGCTTAGCGGCTACTAACTACAATGAGCAGTTCTTC	CASSLAATNYNEQFF
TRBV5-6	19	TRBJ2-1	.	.	TGTGCCAGCAGCCCGCTATATCAGGGGGGTGCTATTTCCTACAATGAGCAGTTCTTC	CASSPLYQGGAISYNEQFF
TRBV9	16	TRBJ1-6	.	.	TGTGCCAGCAGCGTATCTTGGAGCTCCTATAATTCACCCCTCCACTTT	CASSVSWSSYNSPLHF
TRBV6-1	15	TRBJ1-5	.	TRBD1	TGTGCCAGCAGTGAACAGGGGGCTAGCAATCAGCCCCAGCATTTT	CASSEQGASNQPQHF
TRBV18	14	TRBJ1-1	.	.	TGTGCCAGCTCACCAGTTGGGGAGTCCACTGAAGCTTTCTTT	CASSPVGESTEAFF
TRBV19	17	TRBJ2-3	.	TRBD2	TGTGCCAGTAGTACTGGACTAGCGGGGGGGATCACAGATACGCAGTATTTT	CASSTGLAGGITDTQYF
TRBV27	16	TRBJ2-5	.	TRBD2	TGTGCCAGCAGCACCCGGGGCGCGGGGGGCCGGGAGACCCAGTACTTC	CASSTRGAGGRETQYF
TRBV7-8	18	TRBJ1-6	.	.	TGTGCCAGCAGCCCGGGGACTTATGTAAGCTCCTATAATTCACCCCTCCACTTT	CASSPGTYVSSYNSPLHF
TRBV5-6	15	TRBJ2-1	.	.	TGTGCCAGCAGCTTTCAGGGGTTCTCCTACAATGAGCAGTTCTTC	CASSFQGFSYNEQFF
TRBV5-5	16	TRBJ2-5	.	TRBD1	TGTGCCAGCAGCTTGAGCAGGGGGCAAATCGTTGAGACCCAGTACTTC	CASSLSRGQIVETQYF
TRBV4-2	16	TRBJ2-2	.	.	TGTGCCAGCAGCCTTTTGTACAGGGTCACCACCGGGGAGCTGTTTTTT	CASSLLYRVTTGELFF
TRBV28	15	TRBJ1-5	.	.	TGTGCCAGCACCGGAGGAGGGGCGCGGCTTCGGCCCCAGCATTTT	CASTGGGARLRPQHF
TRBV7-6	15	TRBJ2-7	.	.	TGTGCCAGCAGCTTCCGAGGTCTCCTCGGATACGAGCAGTACTTC	CASSFRGLLGYEQYF
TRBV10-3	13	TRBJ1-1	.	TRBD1	TGTGCCATCAGGACAGGGCCGAACACTGAAGCTTTCTTT	CAIRTGPNTEAFF
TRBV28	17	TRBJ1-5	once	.	TGTGCCAGCAGTTCGGCTTTAGGGAGGCCCTCCAATCAGCCCCAGCATTTT	CASSSALGRPSNQPQHF
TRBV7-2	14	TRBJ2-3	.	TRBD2	TGTGCCAGCAGCTCGGCGTCGGCCCTAGCGGCGCAGTATTTT	CASSSASALAAQYF
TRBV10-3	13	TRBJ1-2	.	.	TGTGCCATCAGTGAGGGGGACTCCTATGGCTACACCTTC	CAISEGDSYGYTF
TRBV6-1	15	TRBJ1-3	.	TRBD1	TGTGCCAGCACGGGGAACAGGGGGGGAGGAAACACCATATATTTT	CASTGNRGGGNTIYF
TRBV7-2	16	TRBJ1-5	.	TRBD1	TGTGCCAGCAGCTTAGCAGGCAGGGGGGTGAATCAGCCCCAGCATTTT	CASSLAGRGVNQPQHF
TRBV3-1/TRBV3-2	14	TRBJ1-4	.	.	TGTGCCAGCAGCCACCGGGACAATAATGAAAAACTGTTTTTT	CASSHRDNNEKLFF
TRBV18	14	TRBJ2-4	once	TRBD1	TGTGCCAGCTCACCTTCTGGACAGGATGGCATTCAGTACTTC	CASSPSGQDGIQYF
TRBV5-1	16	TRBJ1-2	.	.	TGCGCCAGCACCCTCGGGGGGCAGGACGTTAACTATGGCTACACCTTC	CASTLGGQDVNYGYTF